This TCR beta chain came from a study of blood T cell repertoires in COVID-19. About the research overall: Donors in the United States, Italy and Spain gave samples during acute or convalescent COVID-19. T cells, B-cell-depleted T cells, or PBMCs provided the cDNA or gDNA that served as material.

Per the original methods: Amplification of reference gene primers provided the estimated nucleated cell counts. Profiled with immunoSEQ multiplex PCR; TCRdb holds only in-frame clones, not every one. V, J and clone size are taken as reported in that table, and D and trimming were inferred from the DNA itself. Altogether under 35,000 clones are present, approximately 88% being singletons, with the ten largest covering 7% to 8%. CDR1 is LNHDA, CDR2 SQIVND, per germline (reference sequence). The V gene lost 10 bases and the J gene lost 1 base, with 9 bases spanning the gap. The CDR3 has 12 residues. The sequencing sample was made of peripheral blood. The chain links TRBV19 to TRBJ2-3; D gene uncertain. The receptor was isolated from a woman aged 50 to 60 with active COVID-19. The DNA of the CDR3 is TGTGCCACCCGCCAGGGCACAGATACGCAGTATTTT. Translated: CATRQGTDTQYF.